The 26 T cell receptor beta chains below were found in one sample sequenced in a study of OX40 agonist ivuxolimab in advanced cancers. Clones were sequenced by immunoSEQ multiplex PCR, and TCRdb holds only the in-frame ones, with some missing. The sample consists of tens of thousands of clones, 80% to 85% of them appearing once. Sequenced material: CD4+ or CD8+ T cells sorted from blood, taken in a trial of the OX40 agonist ivuxolimab. These receptors originate from an adult with an advanced solid tumor such as melanoma, head and neck, liver or kidney cancer.

J is TRBJ2-3 and V is TRBV10-3; 9 nucleotides agree with TRBD2. The CDR3 covers 15 residues. J was trimmed by 0 bases and V by 5 bases; bases with no gene match: 3. The germline V gene encodes CDR1 ENHRY and CDR2 SYGVKD. Here the CDR3 DNA reads TGTGCCATCAGTCGGAGCGGGGGGAGCACAGATACGCAGTATTTT. Encoded protein: CAISRSGGSTDTQYF.

V and J are TRBV7-8 and TRBJ1-5; D is uncertain. This CDR3 is built from 12 residues. The V gene lost 1 base and the J gene lost 5 bases, with 3 bases spanning the gap. Germline V gene data show CDR1 as SGHVS and CDR2 as FQNEAQ. The CDR3 is CASSLVDQPQHF. As DNA, the CDR3 is TGTGCCAGCAGCTTAGTAGATCAGCCCCAGCATTTT.

The rearrangement uses TRBV7-9 and TRBJ2-3; D gene unclear. V was cut by 5 bases and J by 6 bases, with 6 bases left in between. Germline V gene sequence: CDR1 SEHNR, CDR2 FQNEAQ (reference sequence). The CDR3 sequence is 11 residues long. CDR3 in amino acids: CASSPPDTQYF. The CDR3 DNA follows: TGTGCCAGCAGCCCCCCGGATACGCAGTATTTT.

The chain recombines TRBV19 with TRBJ2-5; TRBD1 matches at 8 bases. This CDR3 is built from 16 residues. V trimming: 6 bases; J trimming: 7 bases; junction bases outside the gene matches: 16. Per germline, CDR1 LNHDA and CDR2 SQIVND (reference sequence). The CDR3, as DNA: TGTGCCAGTAGCGCCGGGACAGGCTTGCCCTACGGGACCCAGTACTTC. It specifies CASSAGTGLPYGTQYF.

The chain joins TRBV5-1 to TRBJ1-2; 10 bases match TRBD1. The V gene's germline CDR1 is SGHRS and CDR2 YFSETQ. There are 14 residues in the CDR3. Trimming took 0 bases from V and 7 from J; bases not matched to a gene: 3. Here the CDR3 reads CASSLGQGAVGYTF. The CDR3 nucleotides are TGCGCCAGCAGCTTGGGACAGGGGGCGGTTGGCTACACCTTC.

CDR3 sequence reads: CASSLARGPSIGYTF. The CDR3 coding sequence is TGTGCCAGCAGCTTAGCGCGTGGCCCCTCGATAGGCTACACCTTC. The chain links TRBV7-8 to TRBJ1-2, with D hard to call. V was clipped by 0 bases and J by 8 bases, with 16 bases between them. The CDR3 extends over 15 amino acids. The germline CDR1 and CDR2 sequences are SGHVS and FQNEAQ.

V gene TRBV29-1 combines with J gene TRBJ2-5, with D perhaps matching TRBD1 or TRBD2 (5 bases each). V was cut by 3 bases and J by 1 base, with 9 bases left in between. Germline V gene data show CDR1 as SQVTM and CDR2 as ANQGSEA. This CDR3 spans 13 amino acids. In DNA, the CDR3 is TGCAGCGTTGAGGGGGATCGCCAAGAGACCCAGTACTTC. Residues: CSVEGDRQETQYF. The whole variable domain, remainder taken from reference TRBV29-1 and TRBJ2-5, is SAVISQKPSRDICQRGTSLTIQCQVDSQVTMMFWYRQQPGQSLTLIATANQGSEATYESGFVIDKFPISRPNLTFSTLTVSNMSPEDSSIYLCSVEGDRQETQYFGPGTRLLVL.

The sample holds a few counts of this clone. V and J are TRBV2 and TRBJ2-1; D perhaps matches TRBD2 (6 bases). V was clipped by 6 bases and J by 6 bases, with 9 bases between them. Germline V gene data show CDR1 as SNHLY and CDR2 as FYNNEI. The CDR3 is 12 amino acids. The CDR3 region is CASRGTVNEQFF. Written as DNA, the CDR3 is TGTGCCAGCAGGGGGACTGTCAATGAGCAGTTCTTC.

In this sample, this clone turned up once. The gene calls are TRBV7-8 and TRBJ2-5; 7 bases align to TRBD1. The junction had 1 base not matched to a gene; V was cut back by 5 bases and J by 1 base. CDR3 length: 13 amino acids. In germline, CDR1 is SGHVS, CDR2 FQNEAQ. CDR3: CASSRDSQETQYF. As DNA, the CDR3 is TGTGCCAGCAGCAGGGACAGCCAAGAGACCCAGTACTTC.

The rearrangement uses TRBV10-1 and TRBJ1-4; the match to TRBD1 covers 9 bases. The ends lost 4 bases at V and 5 bases at J; junction bases unmatched: 14. The CDR3 totals 18 residues. Germline V gene lookup returns CDR1 WNHNN and CDR2 SYGVQD (reference sequence). The CDR3 loop reads CASSGDRGGSRVNEKLFF. Written as DNA, the CDR3 is TGCGCCAGCAGTGGTGACAGGGGGGGTTCCCGAGTGAATGAAAAACTGTTTTTT.

CDR3 sequence: CASSNGVRSDYEQYF. The DNA for the CDR3 is TGTGCCAGCAGCAATGGTGTCAGGTCGGACTACGAGCAGTACTTC. This chain connects TRBV21-1 to TRBJ2-7; the table's D gene call, TRBD1, was not cross checked with the DNA. TRBV21-1 is classified as a pseudogene. The CDR3 consists of 15 residues.

The chain couples TRBV30 to TRBJ2-7; the match to TRBD1 covers 8 bases. The CDR3 sequence is 14 residues long. Germline V gives CDR1 GTSNPN, CDR2 SVGIG (reference sequence). V shed 4 bases and J 4 bases; nucleotides not matched to a gene: 9. CDR3 DNA sequence: TGTGCCTGGATCCCCGACAGGGGAGGTTACGAGCAGTACTTC. Protein: CAWIPDRGGYEQYF. Full variable domain (rest looked up from reference TRBV30 and TRBJ2-7): SQTIHQWPATLVQPVGSPLSLECTVEGTSNPNLYWYRQAAGRGLQLLFYSVGIGQISSEVPQNLSASRPQDRQFILSSKKLLLSDSGFYLCAWIPDRGGYEQYFGPGTRLTVT.

The V and J genes are TRBV19 and TRBJ1-2, with D possibly TRBD1 on 5 matching bases. CDR3 length equals 14 residues. The germline gives CDR1 LNHDA, CDR2 SQIVND (reference sequence). Trimming took off 6 bases at V and 3 bases at J, with 14 bases between the two ends. The CDR3 region is CASSPDIGDYGYTF. As DNA, the CDR3 is TGTGCCAGTAGCCCGGACATTGGGGACTATGGCTACACCTTC.

The chain joins TRBV7-8 to TRBJ2-1, with 14 bases fitting TRBD2. The length of the CDR3 is 15 residues. Germline loops: CDR1 SGHVS, CDR2 FQNEAQ. V dropped 5 bases and J dropped 6; count of bases not matched to a gene: 3. This CDR3 reads CASSQGLAGANEQFF. The CDR3 nucleotides read TGTGCCAGCAGCCAGGGACTAGCGGGAGCCAATGAGCAGTTCTTC.

The chain carries TRBV6-1 and TRBJ1-4; 8 bases map to TRBD1. In germline, CDR1 is MNHNS, CDR2 SASEGT. The CDR3 is 14 residues long. The J segment lost 8 bases and the V segment lost 3 bases, leaving 5 bases of the junction unmatched. CDR3 loop: CASSDYQGAEKLFF. The CDR3, as DNA: TGTGCCAGCAGTGACTATCAGGGGGCGGAAAAACTGTTTTTT.

The V gene is TRBV13, the J gene TRBJ1-4, with D unresolved. The V end lost 1 base, the J end lost 4 bases, and 7 bases lay between the germline ends. This CDR3 region has 14 residues. Germline CDR1 PRHDT, CDR2 FYEKMQ (reference sequence). CDR3 in DNA: TGTGCCAGCAGCTTAGCCAGGCTTAATGAAAAACTGTTTTTT. Protein sequence: CASSLARLNEKLFF.

This chain links TRBV5-4 with TRBJ2-7; the match to TRBD2 covers 7 bases. The CDR3 totals 15 residues. Germline CDR1 SGHNT, CDR2 YYREEE (reference sequence). V dropped 1 base and J dropped 4; count of bases not matched to a gene: 8. The DNA of the CDR3 is TGTGCCAGCAGCTTGACCCGCGGGAGTGGGTACGAGCAGTACTTC. Translated, it gives CASSLTRGSGYEQYF.

This chain uses TRBV21-1 with TRBJ1-5; TRBD1 is the table's D call and was not checked against the DNA. TRBV21-1 is a documented pseudogene. The CDR3 totals 12 residues. CDR3 region: CASSKHSRPQHF. CDR3 in DNA: TGTGCCAGCAGCAAACATTCCAGGCCCCAGCATTTT.

The chain uses TRBV5-1 and TRBJ2-7, with 10 nucleotides matching TRBD2. Germline CDR1 reads SGHRS; CDR2 reads YFSETQ. The CDR3 runs 15 residues. V shed 2 bases, J shed 5 bases, and the junction held 7 bases outside the gene matches. The CDR3 DNA sequence: TGCGCCAGCAGCTTCAGCGGGAGGGCCGTAGACGAGCAGTACTTC. This encodes CASSFSGRAVDEQYF.

This rearrangement joins TRBV9 to TRBJ2-5, with D perhaps matching TRBD1 or TRBD2 (7 bases each). This CDR3 is 16 amino acids long. Germline V gives CDR1 SGDLS, CDR2 YYNGEE. Trimming shortened V by 0 bases and J by 4 bases, and 16 bases separated the two germline ends. The CDR3 nucleotides are TGTGCCAGCAGCGTAGGCGGCCAGGGGGGGATAGAGACCCAGTACTTC. Amino acid sequence: CASSVGGQGGIETQYF.

This chain joins TRBV2 and TRBJ1-5; possible D gene TRBD1, 6 bases. CDR3 length: 16 residues. V lost 6 bases, J lost 8 bases, and 23 bases lay in between. Germline V CDR1 and CDR2: SNHLY, FYNNEI. CDR3 in amino acids: CASRGLRDTQGEPQHF. The CDR3 region has the DNA TGTGCCAGCAGGGGACTACGGGACACCCAAGGGGAGCCCCAGCATTTT.

The chain recombines TRBV5-6 with TRBJ1-3; D might be TRBD1 (5 bases). Germline CDR1 reads SGHDT; CDR2 reads YYEEEE. The V and J ends lost 4 bases and 1 base respectively, with 18 bases between them. This CDR3 has 17 amino acids. The CDR3 sequence is CASSPTWGSRSGNTIYF. The CDR3 coding sequence is TGTGCCAGCAGCCCGACATGGGGCTCTCGGTCTGGAAACACCATATATTTT.

The chain couples TRBV9 to TRBJ2-7; D may match TRBD1 or TRBD2 (5 bases each). The V gene lost 0 bases and the J gene lost 2 bases, with 9 bases spanning the gap. This CDR3 has 14 residues. Germline assignment: CDR1 SGDLS and CDR2 YYNGEE. The CDR3 coding sequence is TGTGCCAGCAGCGTAGGAGTGGGGGCCTACGAGCAGTACTTC. This codes for CASSVGVGAYEQYF. Variable domain in full (rest from reference TRBV9 and TRBJ2-7): DSGVTQTPKHLITATGQRVTLRCSPRSGDLSVYWYQQSLDQGLQFLIQYYNGEERAKGNILERFSAQQFPDLHSELNLSSLELGDSALYFCASSVGVGAYEQYFGPGTRLTVT.

The CDR3: CASSQDVAGSSYGYTF. The CDR3 DNA is TGCGCCAGCAGCCAAGATGTGGCAGGGTCGAGCTATGGCTACACCTTC. V gene TRBV4-3 combines with J gene TRBJ1-2; D is perhaps TRBD1 (5 bases). The germline V gene encodes CDR1 LGHNA and CDR2 YSLEER. This CDR3 spans 16 amino acids. V was shortened by 0 bases and J by 4 bases, with 15 bases between the two germline ends.

The chain employs TRBV5-6 and TRBJ2-7; TRBD1 matches 9 bases. The V gene's germline CDR1 is SGHDT and CDR2 YYEEEE. Trimming took 0 bases from V and 6 from J; bases not matched to a gene: 7. This CDR3 contains 15 residues. The chain's CDR3 is CASSLARDRVREQYF. CDR3 nucleotide sequence: TGTGCCAGCAGCTTGGCCCGGGACAGGGTCCGCGAGCAGTACTTC.

The chain recombines TRBV11-2 with TRBJ2-1; D is possibly TRBD1 (6 bases). The CDR3 runs to 15 residues. The germline V gene encodes CDR1 SGHAT and CDR2 FQNNGV. V lost 5 bases, J lost 6 bases, and 17 bases lay in between. CDR3 sequence: CASSPRQAAGNEQFF. The CDR3 bases are TGTGCCAGCAGCCCTCGACAGGCTGCAGGCAATGAGCAGTTCTTC.